The clone carrying this T cell receptor (beta chain) counts as medium-sized by frequency. The antigen is undetermined. This entry is derived from a study of human CD8 memory T cell subsets. Findings of the study overall: Only minimal overlap was seen between the stem-like memory and the precursor exhausted T cell repertoires.

By UMI-labeled 5' RACE, the TCR beta libraries were made. TCRdb reworked the 5' RACE reads into one entry per CDR3 protein, no DNA. The sample table includes 4,200 or so distinct CDR3 sequences. The sample consisted of CD8+ T cells from PBMCs. The sequence came from a human donor in good health.

This CDR3 is CASSYQQDQETQYF. This chain connects TRBV6-5 to TRBJ2-5; the D gene TCRdb calls, TRBD1, cannot be checked with no DNA. The CDR3 extends over 14 amino acids. Germline CDR1 and CDR2: MNHEY and SVGAGI.